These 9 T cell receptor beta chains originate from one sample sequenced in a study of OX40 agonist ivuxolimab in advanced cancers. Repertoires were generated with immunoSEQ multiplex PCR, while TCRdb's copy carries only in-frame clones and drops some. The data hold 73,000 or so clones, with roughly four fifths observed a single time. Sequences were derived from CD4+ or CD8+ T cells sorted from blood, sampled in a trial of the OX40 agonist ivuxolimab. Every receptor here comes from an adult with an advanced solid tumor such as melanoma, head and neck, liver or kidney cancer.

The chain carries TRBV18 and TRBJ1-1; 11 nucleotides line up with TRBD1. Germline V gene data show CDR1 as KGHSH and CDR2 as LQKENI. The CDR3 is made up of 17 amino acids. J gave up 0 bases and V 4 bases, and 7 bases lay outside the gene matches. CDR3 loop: CASSLGQGALMNTEAFF. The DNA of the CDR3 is TGTGCCAGCTCACTTGGACAGGGGGCCCTTATGAACACTGAAGCTTTCTTT.

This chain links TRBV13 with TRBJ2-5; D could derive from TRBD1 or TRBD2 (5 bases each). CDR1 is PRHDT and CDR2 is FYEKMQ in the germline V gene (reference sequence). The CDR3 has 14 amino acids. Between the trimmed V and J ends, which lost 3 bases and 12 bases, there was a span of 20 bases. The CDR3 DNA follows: TGTGCCAGCAGCTTCCTACGGGACCCGCGGCCCGAGTACTTC. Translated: CASSFLRDPRPEYF. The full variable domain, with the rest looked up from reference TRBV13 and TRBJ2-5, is AAGVIQSPRHLIKEKRETATLKCYPIPRHDTVYWYQQGPGQDPQFLISFYEKMQSDKGSIPDRFSAQQFSDYHSELNMSSLELGDSALYFCASSFLRDPRPEYFGPGTRLLVL.

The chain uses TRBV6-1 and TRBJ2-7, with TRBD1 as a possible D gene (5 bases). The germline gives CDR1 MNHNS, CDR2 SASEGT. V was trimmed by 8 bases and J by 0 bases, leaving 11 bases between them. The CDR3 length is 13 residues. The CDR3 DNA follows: TGTGCCAGCCATCGGCAGGGCTCCTACGAGCAGTACTTC. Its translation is CASHRQGSYEQYF.

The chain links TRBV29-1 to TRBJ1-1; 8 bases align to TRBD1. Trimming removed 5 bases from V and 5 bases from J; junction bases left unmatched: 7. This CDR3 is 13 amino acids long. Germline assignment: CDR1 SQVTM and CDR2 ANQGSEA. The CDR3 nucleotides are TGCAGCGTTCGGGCAGGGGGCACGACTGAAGCTTTCTTT. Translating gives CSVRAGGTTEAFF.

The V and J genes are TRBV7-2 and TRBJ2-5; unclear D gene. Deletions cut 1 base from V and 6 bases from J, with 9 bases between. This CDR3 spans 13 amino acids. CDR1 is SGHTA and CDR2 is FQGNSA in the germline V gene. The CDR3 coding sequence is TGTGCCAGCAGCTTAGGTCAAAGGCAGACCCAGTACTTC. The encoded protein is CASSLGQRQTQYF.

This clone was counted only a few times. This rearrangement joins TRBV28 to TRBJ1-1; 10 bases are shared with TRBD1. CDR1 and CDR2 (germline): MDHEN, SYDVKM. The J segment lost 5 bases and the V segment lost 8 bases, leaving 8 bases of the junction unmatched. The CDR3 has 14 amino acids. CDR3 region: CASDKTGGRTEAFF. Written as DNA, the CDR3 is TGTGCCAGCGACAAGACAGGGGGCCGGACTGAAGCTTTCTTT.

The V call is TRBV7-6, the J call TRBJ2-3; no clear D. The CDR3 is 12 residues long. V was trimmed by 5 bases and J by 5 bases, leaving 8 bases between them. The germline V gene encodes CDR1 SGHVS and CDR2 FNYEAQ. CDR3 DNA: TGTGCCAGCAGCACCTACAGAGATACGCAGTATTTT. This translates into CASSTYRDTQYF.

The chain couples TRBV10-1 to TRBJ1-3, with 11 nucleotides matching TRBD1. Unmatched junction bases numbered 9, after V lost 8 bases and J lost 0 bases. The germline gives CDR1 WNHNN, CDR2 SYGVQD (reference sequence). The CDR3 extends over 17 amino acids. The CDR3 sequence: CASPGTGGDYSGNTIYF. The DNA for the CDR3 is TGCGCCAGCCCCGGGACAGGGGGGGACTACTCTGGAAACACCATATATTTT.

The CDR3 here is CASSPRTLGVATNEKLFF. As DNA, the CDR3 is TGTGCCAGCAGCCCTAGAACTCTTGGGGTTGCAACTAATGAAAAACTGTTTTTT. The chain joins TRBV11-2 to TRBJ1-4; D remains ambiguous. The CDR3 runs to 18 residues. V lost 5 bases and J lost 0, with 19 bases in between. Germline CDR1 reads SGHAT; CDR2 reads FQNNGV.